This record concerns one T cell receptor (beta chain) sequence. Which antigen it targets is not known. Libraries were built with the immunoSEQ multiplex PCR assay. Adaptive Biotechnologies carried out the TCRbeta CDR3 sequencing. As for how the authors treated the data: To assess repertoire similarity, the researchers used the Chao-modified Jaccard index along with median clonotype overlap taken from 200 random subsamples at equal sample size. Similarity analyses used either productive nucleotide sequences or in silico-translated amino acid sequences. Repertoires were compared using hierarchical clustering with single linkage and t-SNE, both based on Chao-modified Jaccard distances. After normalising for sample size, the researchers measured repertoire diversity with the Renyi index across a range of alpha values. TCRdb limited this immuneACCESS table to in-frame rearrangements with V and J called. A share of clones is missing; checked studies link under half to unresolved V genes, and the rest is unexplained. From that table come the V and J calls and clone size; the DNA was used to work out D and trimming. The data table for this sample lists 7,500 to 10,000 clones. Roughly 0.9% of the sample belongs to the ten largest clones.

The sample is drawn from a study of synovial regulatory T cells in juvenile arthritis (dated by TCRdb to 2015 to 2017). Background on the whole study: Among sequenced patients, three were therapy-naive, one received methotrexate plus infliximab, about six received methotrexate, and one had no treatment information. Using matched patient samples, the researchers compared TCRbeta CDR3 repertoires across three groups: blood iaTreg cells, other blood Treg cells and synovial fluid Treg cells. Although effector T cell subsets in the cohort were also sequenced for comparisons, the Treg dataset on its own covers only blood and synovial fluid Treg cells. TCR repertoire comparisons included Treg and Teff subsets from about 10 JIA patients with active disease.

The investigation overall reported the following: Compared with other blood Treg cells, blood iaTreg cells had lower TCR diversity, a finding consistent with antigen-driven expansion. Across patients, iaTreg TCR repertoires were largely private and overlapped partially with synovial Teff repertoires and blood CPL repertoires. More CDR3 sequences were shared by synovial Treg cells with iaTreg cells than with other blood Treg cells, and a closer relation was confirmed by Chao-Jaccard similarity.

From the cysteine up to the phenylalanine, the CDR3 has a length of 12 residues. Nucleotide data are not available. The germline V gene gives CDR1 as SNHLY and CDR2 as FYNNEI. TCR repertoires were obtained from approximately eleven juvenile idiopathic arthritis patients with active disease who had not reached inactive disease, of whom 3 were polyarticular and 8 were oligoarticular. The median age of the TCR-sequenced patients was about 10 years (range 2.4-22.9), and their median disease duration was approximately seven years (range 0.2-19.1). Samples for TCR repertoire analysis came from two centres in Italy. Peripheral blood mononuclear cells were isolated using a Histopaque-1077 density gradient and were cryopreserved in approximately 90% FCS with approximately 10% DMSO.

This TCR came from a donor aged 2-29 years with juvenile idiopathic arthritis. The rearrangement joined TRBV2 to TRBJ2-4. The sample consisted of Treg cells from blood. The sample's cell subset or site label, decoded: remaining (HLA-DR-negative) circulating blood Treg cells. The CDR3 amino acid sequence is: CASRTPYYIQYF.